This TCR beta chain was captured in a study of response to subunit inactivated influenza vaccine. Study-wide results and caveats: It was the authors' suggestion that each seasonal influenza vaccination recruits few new T cells.

TCRdb used MiXCR to reprocess the RT-PCR reads, holding one entry per CDR3 protein. The table records approximately 490,000 distinct CDR3 sequences, about 7.2% of them present only once. This clonotype has a handful of counts. The antigen is undetermined. Germline trimming cut 1 base from V and 4 bases from J; bases unmatched to any gene: 6. This CDR3 has 15 amino acids. Germline V lookup: CDR1 SGHRS, CDR2 YFSETQ. This clonotype originated in a man aged 50-75 years who received an inactivated influenza vaccine. Sequences were derived from PBMCs from blood, sampled around 25 months after vaccination. The chain joins TRBV5-1 to TRBJ2-3, with 7 bases lining up with TRBD2. The CDR3 sequence: CASSLTAGEADTQYF. CDR3 sequence (DNA): TGCGCCAGCAGCTTGACGGCGGGAGAGGCAGATACGCAGTATTTT.